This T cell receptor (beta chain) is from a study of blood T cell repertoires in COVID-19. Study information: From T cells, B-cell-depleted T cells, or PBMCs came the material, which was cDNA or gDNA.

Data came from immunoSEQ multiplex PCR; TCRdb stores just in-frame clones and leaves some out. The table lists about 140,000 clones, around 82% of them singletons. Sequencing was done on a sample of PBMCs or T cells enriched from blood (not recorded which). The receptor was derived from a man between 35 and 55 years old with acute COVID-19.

The CDR3 region is CASTGPGTEAFF. The CDR3 bases are TGCGCCAGCACCGGACCAGGGACTGAAGCTTTCTTT. The V and J genes are TRBV5-1 and TRBJ1-1, with D perhaps matching TRBD1 (5 bases). Germline lookup yields CDR1 SGHRS and CDR2 YFSETQ. CDR3 length: 12 amino acids. V was shortened by 6 bases and J by 5 bases, with 11 bases between the two germline ends. Full variable domain (rest looked up from reference TRBV5-1 and TRBJ1-1): KAGVTQTPRYLIKTRGQQVTLSCSPISGHRSVSWYQQTPGQGLQFLFEYFSETQRNKGNFPGRFSGRQFSNSRSEMNVSTLELGDSALYLCASTGPGTEAFFGQGTRLTVV.